The 27 T cell receptor beta chains below all came from one sample that was sequenced in a study of T cells in tuberculosis. Sequencing was performed with immunoSEQ multiplex PCR; in TCRdb, only in-frame clones are kept and a portion is missing. The table records 30,000 to 40,000 clones, under 98% of them present only once. The sequenced sample consisted of PBMCs. The receptors derive from a donor between 10 and 29 years old with latent tuberculosis or without tuberculosis infection.

This clone was picked up one time. This rearrangement joins TRBV4-1 to TRBJ1-4; the D gene is possibly TRBD1 (5 bases). Trimming shortened V by 0 bases and J by 4 bases, and 9 bases separated the two germline ends. The CDR3 length is 15 residues. The germline gives CDR1 MGHRA, CDR2 YSYEKL. The CDR3 region has the DNA TGCGCCAGCAGCCAAGACAGGGCTTTTAATGAAAAACTGTTTTTT. Its protein product is CASSQDRAFNEKLFF.

V is TRBV5-6 and J is TRBJ2-3; perhaps TRBD2 as D (5 bases). CDR3 size: 14 residues. V lost 2 bases and J 5 bases, leaving 12 bases between the germline ends. Germline V CDR1 and CDR2: SGHDT, YYEEEE. The CDR3 bases are TGTGCCAGCAGCTTCCCCCGGACTGGAGATACGCAGTATTTT. Residues: CASSFPRTGDTQYF.

The chain links TRBV7-6 to TRBJ2-1; D is perhaps TRBD1 (6 bases). Trimming removed 0 bases at V and 10 bases at J, with 7 bases between. This CDR3 region has 12 residues. CDR1 is SGHVS and CDR2 is FNYEAQ in the germline V gene. The CDR3 nucleotides are TGTGCCAGCAGCTTAGCTGACAGGGAGCAGTTCTTC. Translating gives CASSLADREQFF.

This chain links TRBV7-9 with TRBJ1-1; D ambiguous. CDR3 length: 16 residues. CDR1 is SEHNR and CDR2 is FQNEAQ in the germline V gene (reference sequence). Trimming cost V 5 bases and J 0 bases, with 16 bases left between them. The CDR3 DNA reads TGTGCCAGCAGCCCGCCTTTGGCGGCCGTGAACACTGAAGCTTTCTTT. As protein: CASSPPLAAVNTEAFF.

The rearrangement uses TRBV30 and TRBJ2-3; 10 bases line up with TRBD2. The V gene's germline CDR1 is GTSNPN and CDR2 SVGIG (reference sequence). Unmatched junction bases numbered 8, after V lost 2 bases and J lost 6 bases. This CDR3 spans 15 amino acids. The CDR3 protein is CAWSFTSGAGDTQYF. In nucleotides, the CDR3 is TGTGCCTGGAGTTTCACTAGCGGGGCGGGTGATACGCAGTATTTT.

The rearrangement joins TRBV5-1 to TRBJ2-2, with D tentatively TRBD2 (7 bases). This CDR3 is 15 amino acids long. V was clipped by 4 bases and J by 0 bases, with 10 bases between them. Germline assignment: CDR1 SGHRS and CDR2 YFSETQ. The CDR3, as DNA: TGCGCCAGCAGCCCGGGGGGCTCGAACACCGGGGAGCTGTTTTTT. Amino acid sequence: CASSPGGSNTGELFF.

In DNA form, the CDR3 reads TGTGCCAGCAGCCATCCTAATGAAAAACTGTTTTTT. This codes for CASSHPNEKLFF. This chain links TRBV5-5 with TRBJ1-4, with D uncertain. V lost 4 bases, J lost 3 bases, and 4 bases lay in between. From germline, CDR1 is SGHKS and CDR2 YYEKEE (reference sequence). There are 12 residues in the CDR3. The whole variable domain, filled in from reference TRBV5-5 and TRBJ1-4, reads DAGVTQSPTHLIKTRGQQVTLRCSPISGHKSVSWYQQVLGQGPQFIFQYYEKEERGRGNFPDRFSARQFPNYSSELNVNALLLGDSALYLCASSHPNEKLFFGSGTQLSVL.

This chain uses TRBV11-2 with TRBJ2-3; tentative D call: TRBD1 (6 bases). In germline, CDR1 is SGHAT, CDR2 FQNNGV. Trimming removed 4 bases at V and 0 bases at J, with 8 bases between. CDR3 length: 14 residues. The CDR3 is CASSWGQSTDTQYF. In DNA, the CDR3 is TGTGCCAGCAGCTGGGGACAAAGCACAGATACGCAGTATTTT.

The chain joins TRBV2 to TRBJ1-4, with a tentative D call TRBD1 (6 bases). V was shortened by 5 bases and J by 3 bases, with 13 bases between the two germline ends. The CDR3 totals 15 residues. Per germline, CDR1 SNHLY and CDR2 FYNNEI. The CDR3 sequence is CASSTYRVANEKLFF. CDR3 DNA: TGTGCCAGCAGTACCTACAGGGTAGCTAATGAAAAACTGTTTTTT.

This chain connects TRBV6-5 to TRBJ1-5; D not resolved. The CDR3 runs to 13 residues. V lost 5 bases and J lost 2, with 7 bases in between. Germline CDR1 is MNHEY and CDR2 is SVGAGI. The CDR3 here is CASSEGRNQPQHF. DNA of the CDR3: TGTGCCAGCAGTGAGGGCCGCAATCAGCCCCAGCATTTT.

The gene calls are TRBV7-3 and TRBJ2-2; D may be TRBD1 (5 bases). The length of the CDR3 is 13 residues. V gave up 8 bases and J gave up 2 bases, with 9 bases separating them. CDR1 is SGHTA and CDR2 is FQGTGA in the germline V gene. The CDR3, as DNA: TGTGCCAGCGGACACAGAAACACCGGGGAGCTGTTTTTT. It codes for CASGHRNTGELFF.

V and J are TRBV7-3 and TRBJ2-3, with a weak D call TRBD2 (5 bases). The germline gives CDR1 SGHTA, CDR2 FQGTGA. Between the trimmed V and J ends, which lost 2 bases and 5 bases, there was a span of 11 bases. The CDR3 runs to 14 residues. The CDR3 nucleotides are TGTGCCAGCAGCTTACGCCTAGCAGGAGATACGCAGTATTTT. Translating gives CASSLRLAGDTQYF.

The rearrangement uses TRBV5-4 and TRBJ2-7, with unresolved D. Trimming cost V 1 base and J 0 bases, with 8 bases left between them. The CDR3 is made up of 14 amino acids. Germline V CDR1 and CDR2: SGHNT, YYREEE (reference sequence). This CDR3 reads CASSLREISYEQYF. The CDR3 region has the DNA TGTGCCAGCAGCTTGAGAGAGATCTCCTACGAGCAGTACTTC.

The rearrangement links TRBV7-9 to TRBJ2-7; 10 bases align to TRBD1. The V and J ends lost 8 bases and 5 bases, in that order; junction bases with no gene match: 3. The germline gives CDR1 SEHNR, CDR2 FQNEAQ (reference sequence). The CDR3 has 12 amino acids. The CDR3 region is CASGTGVHEQYF. The CDR3 DNA follows: TGTGCCAGCGGGACAGGGGTCCACGAGCAGTACTTC.

The V call is TRBV2, the J call TRBJ2-3; 8 bases map to TRBD2. Losses at the gene ends were 2 bases for V and 4 bases for J; bases not matched to a gene: 5. Germline CDR1 SNHLY, CDR2 FYNNEI. This CDR3 is built from 15 residues. The CDR3 loop is CASSELAGYADTQYF. The CDR3 DNA sequence: TGTGCCAGCAGTGAATTAGCGGGGTACGCAGATACGCAGTATTTT.

This clone was seen a single time. This sequence joins TRBV10-2 and TRBJ2-1, with 11 bases matching TRBD2. CDR3 size: 15 residues. Per germline, CDR1 WSHSY and CDR2 SAAADI. The V segment lost 7 bases and the J segment 3 bases; nucleotides outside the gene matches: 5. This chain's CDR3 is CASKTSGIYYNEQFF. Written as DNA, the CDR3 is TGCGCCAGCAAGACTAGCGGGATTTACTACAATGAGCAGTTCTTC.

The rearrangement joins TRBV10-1 to TRBJ2-7; D not certain. The CDR3 runs 15 residues. With 2 bases removed from V and 2 bases from J, the gap between germline ends came to 13 bases. The germline V gene has CDR1 WNHNN and CDR2 SYGVQD (reference sequence). The CDR3 here is CASSETALRPYEQYF. CDR3 nucleotides: TGCGCCAGCAGTGAGACAGCTCTCCGGCCCTACGAGCAGTACTTC.

V is TRBV10-3 and J is TRBJ1-1; 7 bases match TRBD1. Per germline, CDR1 ENHRY and CDR2 SYGVKD. Trimming removed 0 bases from V and 6 bases from J; junction bases left unmatched: 4. This CDR3 has 14 amino acids. CDR3 DNA: TGTGCCATCAGTGAGTCCAGGGGGGCAGCTGAAGCTTTCTTT. Protein sequence: CAISESRGAAEAFF.

Of note for this clone: The CDR3 ends on some other residue instead of the conserved phenylalanine or tryptophan, so this is likely a read error. The CDR3: CASRDSGTGSEQYS. In DNA, the CDR3 is TGTGCCAGCAGGGATTCCGGGACAGGGTCCGAGCAGTACTCC. The chain couples TRBV2 to TRBJ2-7; 9 bases match TRBD1. Germline trimming cut 6 bases from V and 6 bases from J; bases unmatched to any gene: 9. This CDR3 region has 14 residues. Germline lookup yields CDR1 SNHLY and CDR2 FYNNEI.

This chain connects TRBV4-2 to TRBJ2-3, with 7 positions matching TRBD2. Losses at the gene ends were 4 bases for V and 2 bases for J; bases not matched to a gene: 9. The CDR3 is made up of 16 amino acids. Germline-derived CDR1 and CDR2 are LGHNA and YNFKEQ. CDR3 sequence: CASSPTSSGITDTQYF. DNA of the CDR3: TGTGCCAGCAGCCCGACTTCAAGCGGGATCACAGATACGCAGTATTTT.

The CDR3 is CASKRLATNYEQYF. In DNA, the CDR3 is TGTGCCAGCAAGAGACTAGCGACCAACTACGAGCAGTACTTC. The chain recombines TRBV2 with TRBJ2-7; 8 bases agree with TRBD2. CDR3 length equals 14 residues. The trim removed 7 bases at V and 3 bases at J, leaving 8 bases unmatched. Germline-derived CDR1 and CDR2 are SNHLY and FYNNEI.

The chain combines TRBV15 with TRBJ1-2; 7 positions agree with TRBD1. In germline, CDR1 is LNHNV, CDR2 YYDKDF (reference sequence). The CDR3 covers 13 residues. The J segment lost 5 bases and the V segment lost 3 bases, leaving 3 bases of the junction unmatched. As DNA, the CDR3 is TGTGCCACCAGCAGCGACAGGGAATATGGCTACACCTTC. It encodes CATSSDREYGYTF.

The chain uses TRBV5-4 and TRBJ2-1, with D tentatively TRBD1 (6 bases). This CDR3 has 14 amino acids. Germline CDR1 reads SGHNT; CDR2 reads YYREEE (reference sequence). V dropped 6 bases and J dropped 4 bases, with 14 bases sitting between them. In DNA form, the CDR3 reads TGTGCCAGCATCCAGGGGCCAGGGTACAATGAGCAGTTCTTC. It encodes CASIQGPGYNEQFF. The full variable domain, completed using reference TRBV5-4 and TRBJ2-1, is ETGVTQSPTHLIKTRGQQVTLRCSSQSGHNTVSWYQQALGQGPQFIFQYYREEENGRGNFPPRFSGLQFPNYSSELNVNALELDDSALYLCASIQGPGYNEQFFGPGTRLTVL.

The chain links TRBV29-1 to TRBJ1-1; D perhaps matches TRBD1 (5 bases). The V end lost 4 bases, the J end lost 4 bases, and 10 bases lay between the germline ends. There are 12 residues in the CDR3. Germline CDR1 is SQVTM and CDR2 is ANQGSEA. For the CDR3, the DNA is TGCAGCGTTGGGGCAGGGCCCACTGAAGCTTTCTTT. As protein: CSVGAGPTEAFF. Full variable domain (missing parts from reference TRBV29-1 and TRBJ1-1): SAVISQKPSRDICQRGTSLTIQCQVDSQVTMMFWYRQQPGQSLTLIATANQGSEATYESGFVIDKFPISRPNLTFSTLTVSNMSPEDSSIYLCSVGAGPTEAFFGQGTRLTVV.

J is TRBJ2-1 and V is TRBV6-1, with D possibly TRBD1 on 6 matching bases. The V end was cut by 5 bases, the J end by 5 bases, with 13 bases between. Germline V CDR1 and CDR2: MNHNS, SASEGT. The CDR3 consists of 14 residues. In DNA, the CDR3 is TGTGCCAGCAGTTTACAGGGAAAAAACAATGAGCAGTTCTTC. It codes for CASSLQGKNNEQFF.

The chain combines TRBV9 with TRBJ2-1, with TRBD2 identical over 8 bases. V lost 3 bases, J lost 6 bases, and 8 bases stayed unmatched. The CDR3 covers 15 residues. Germline loops: CDR1 SGDLS, CDR2 YYNGEE. CDR3: CASSASSGMANEQFF. The CDR3 DNA is TGTGCCAGCAGCGCAAGTAGCGGGATGGCCAATGAGCAGTTCTTC.

The DNA for the CDR3 is TGTGCCAGTAGTATATCCAGGGGGGATGGCTACACCTTC. This translates into CASSISRGDGYTF. The rearrangement uses TRBV19 and TRBJ1-2, with 7 bases matching TRBD1. The CDR3 length is 13 residues. Per the germline V gene, CDR1 is LNHDA and CDR2 is SQIVND (reference sequence). Trimming took 2 bases from V and 6 from J; bases not matched to a gene: 3.